The present T cell receptor beta chain was sequenced within a study of blood T cell repertoires in COVID-19. Study information: COVID-19 samples collected from the United States, Italy and Spain covered acute and convalescent phases.

Study processing details: Reference gene primer amplification in the assay estimated nucleated cell counts. The method was immunoSEQ multiplex PCR; TCRdb's version includes in-frame clones alone and lacks a portion of them. The V and J calls and clone size come from that table; D and trimming were worked out from the DNA. The sample lists about 33,000 clones, about four fifths occurring once. The CDR3 runs 15 residues. V dropped 4 bases and J dropped 5; count of bases not matched to a gene: 10. Germline CDR1 is LGHNA and CDR2 is YSLEER. The rearrangement uses TRBV4-3 and TRBJ2-7, with 8 bases lining up with TRBD2. The receptor was isolated from a man aged 80 or over with acute or convalescent COVID-19. The sequenced sample consisted of peripheral blood. The CDR3 loop reads CASSLYHTGGHEQYF. The CDR3 DNA follows: TGCGCCAGCAGCCTTTACCACACGGGGGGGCACGAGCAGTACTTC.